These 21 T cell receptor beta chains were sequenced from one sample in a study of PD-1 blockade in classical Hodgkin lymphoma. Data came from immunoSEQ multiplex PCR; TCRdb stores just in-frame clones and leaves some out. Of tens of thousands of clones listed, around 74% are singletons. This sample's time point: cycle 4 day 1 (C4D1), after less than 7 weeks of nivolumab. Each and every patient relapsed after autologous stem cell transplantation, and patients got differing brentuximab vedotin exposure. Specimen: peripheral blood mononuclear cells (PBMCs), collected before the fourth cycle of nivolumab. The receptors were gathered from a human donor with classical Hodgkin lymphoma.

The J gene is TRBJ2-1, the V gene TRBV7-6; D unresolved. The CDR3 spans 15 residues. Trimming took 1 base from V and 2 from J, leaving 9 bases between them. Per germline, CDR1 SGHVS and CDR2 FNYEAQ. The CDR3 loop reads CASSLGTATYNEQFF. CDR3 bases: TGTGCCAGCAGCTTAGGCACGGCGACCTACAATGAGCAGTTCTTC. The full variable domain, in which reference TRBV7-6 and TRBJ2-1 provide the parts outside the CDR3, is GAGVSQSPRYKVTKRGQDVALRCDPISGHVSLYWYRQALGQGPEFLTYFNYEAQQDKSGLPNDRFSAERPEGSISTLTIQRTEQRDSAMYRCASSLGTATYNEQFFGPGTRLTVL.

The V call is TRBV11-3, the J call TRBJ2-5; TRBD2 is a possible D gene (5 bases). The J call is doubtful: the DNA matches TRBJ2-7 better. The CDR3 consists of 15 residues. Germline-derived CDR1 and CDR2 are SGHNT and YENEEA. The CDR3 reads CASSLDWESSYEQYF. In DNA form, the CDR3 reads TGTGCCAGCAGTCTTGACTGGGAGAGCTCCTACGAGCAGTACTTC.

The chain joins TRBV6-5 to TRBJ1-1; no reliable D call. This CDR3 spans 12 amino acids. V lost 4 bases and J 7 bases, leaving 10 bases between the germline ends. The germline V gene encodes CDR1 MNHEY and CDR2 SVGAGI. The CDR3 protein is CASSFRTVEAFF. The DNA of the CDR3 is TGTGCCAGCAGTTTCAGGACTGTTGAAGCTTTCTTT.

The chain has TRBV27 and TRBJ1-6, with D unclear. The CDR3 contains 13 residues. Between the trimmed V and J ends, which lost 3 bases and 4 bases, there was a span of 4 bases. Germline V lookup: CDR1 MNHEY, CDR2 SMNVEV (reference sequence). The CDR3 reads CASSFGYNSPLHF. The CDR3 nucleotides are TGTGCCAGCAGTTTTGGATATAATTCACCCCTCCACTTT.

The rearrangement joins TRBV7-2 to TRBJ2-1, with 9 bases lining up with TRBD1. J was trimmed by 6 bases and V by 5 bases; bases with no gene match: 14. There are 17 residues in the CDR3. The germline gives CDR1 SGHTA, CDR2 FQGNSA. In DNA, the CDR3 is TGTGCCAGCAGCCCCTTTTCTACAGGGGGCGCACCCAATGAGCAGTTCTTC. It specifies CASSPFSTGGAPNEQFF.

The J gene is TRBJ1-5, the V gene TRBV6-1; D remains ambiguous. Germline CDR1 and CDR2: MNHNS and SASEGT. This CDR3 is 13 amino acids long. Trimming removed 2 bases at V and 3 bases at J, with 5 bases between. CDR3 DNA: TGTGCCAGCAGTGAACACCTCAATCAGCCCCAGCATTTT. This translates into CASSEHLNQPQHF.

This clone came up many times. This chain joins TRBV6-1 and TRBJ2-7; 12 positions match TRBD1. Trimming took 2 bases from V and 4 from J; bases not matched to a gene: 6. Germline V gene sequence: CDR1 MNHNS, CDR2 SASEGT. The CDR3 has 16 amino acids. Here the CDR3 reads CASSESGDRGLYEQYF. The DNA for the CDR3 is TGTGCCAGCAGTGAATCCGGGGACAGGGGGCTGTACGAGCAGTACTTC.

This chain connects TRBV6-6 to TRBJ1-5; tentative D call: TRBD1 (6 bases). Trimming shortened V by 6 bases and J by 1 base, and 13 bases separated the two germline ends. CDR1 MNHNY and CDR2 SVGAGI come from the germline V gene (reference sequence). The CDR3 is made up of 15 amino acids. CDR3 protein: CASSLTGISNQPQHF. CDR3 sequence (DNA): TGTGCCAGCAGCTTAACAGGGATCAGCAATCAGCCCCAGCATTTT.

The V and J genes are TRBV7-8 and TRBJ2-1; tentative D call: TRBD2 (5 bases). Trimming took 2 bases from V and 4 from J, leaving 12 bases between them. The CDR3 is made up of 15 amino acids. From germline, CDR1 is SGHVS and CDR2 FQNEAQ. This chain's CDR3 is CASSLQEDGYNEQFF. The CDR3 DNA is TGTGCCAGCAGCTTACAGGAGGACGGGTACAATGAGCAGTTCTTC.

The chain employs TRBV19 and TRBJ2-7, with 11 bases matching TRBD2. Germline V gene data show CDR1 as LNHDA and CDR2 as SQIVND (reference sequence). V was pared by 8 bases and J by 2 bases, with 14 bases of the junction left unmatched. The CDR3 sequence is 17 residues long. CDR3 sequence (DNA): TGTGCCAGTCAGCGACGCGGGGGGACTAGCGGAGCCTACGAGCAGTACTTC. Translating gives CASQRRGGTSGAYEQYF.

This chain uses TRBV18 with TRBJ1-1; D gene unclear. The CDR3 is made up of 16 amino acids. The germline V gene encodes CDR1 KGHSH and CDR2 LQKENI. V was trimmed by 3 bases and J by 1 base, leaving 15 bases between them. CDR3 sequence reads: CASSPNGPATNTEAFF. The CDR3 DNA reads TGTGCCAGCTCACCCAATGGACCGGCGACGAACACTGAAGCTTTCTTT.

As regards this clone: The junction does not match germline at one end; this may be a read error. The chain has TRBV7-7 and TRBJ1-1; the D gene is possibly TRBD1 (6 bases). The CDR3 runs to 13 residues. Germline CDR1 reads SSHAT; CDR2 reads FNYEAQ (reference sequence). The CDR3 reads CASSLVGGGEAFF. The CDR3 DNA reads TGTGCTAGCAGCTTAGTAGGAGGGGGTGAAGCTTTCTTT.

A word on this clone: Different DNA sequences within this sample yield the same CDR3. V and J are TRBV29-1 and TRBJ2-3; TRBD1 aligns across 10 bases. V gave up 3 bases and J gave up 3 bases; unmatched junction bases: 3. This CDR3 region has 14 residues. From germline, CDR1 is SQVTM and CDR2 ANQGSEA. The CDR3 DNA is TGCAGCGTTGAGGGACAGGGGTATACAGATACGCAGTATTTT. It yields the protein CSVEGQGYTDTQYF.

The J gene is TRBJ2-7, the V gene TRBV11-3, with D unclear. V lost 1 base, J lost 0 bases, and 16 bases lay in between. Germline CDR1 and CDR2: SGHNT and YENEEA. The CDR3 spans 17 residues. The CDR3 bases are TGTGCCAGCAGCTTAGCGGGTCTACTGATCATCTCCTACGAGCAGTACTTC. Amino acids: CASSLAGLLIISYEQYF. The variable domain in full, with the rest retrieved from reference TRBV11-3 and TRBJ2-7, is EAGVVQSPRYKIIEKKQPVAFWCNPISGHNTLYWYLQNLGQGPELLIRYENEEAVDDSQLPKDRFSAERLKGVDSTLKIQPAELGDSAVYLCASSLAGLLIISYEQYFGPGTRLTVT.

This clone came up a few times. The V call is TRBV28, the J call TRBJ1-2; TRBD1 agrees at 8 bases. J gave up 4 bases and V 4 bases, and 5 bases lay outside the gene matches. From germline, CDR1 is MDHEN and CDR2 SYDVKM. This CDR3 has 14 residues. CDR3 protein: CASSWTGFGYGYTF. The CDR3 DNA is TGTGCCAGCAGTTGGACAGGGTTCGGCTATGGCTACACCTTC.

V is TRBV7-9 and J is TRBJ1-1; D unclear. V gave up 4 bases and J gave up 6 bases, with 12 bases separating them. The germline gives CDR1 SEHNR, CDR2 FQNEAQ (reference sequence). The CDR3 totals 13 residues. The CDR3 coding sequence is TGTGCCAGCAGCTGGGCGGGGAGGCCTGAAGCTTTCTTT. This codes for CASSWAGRPEAFF.

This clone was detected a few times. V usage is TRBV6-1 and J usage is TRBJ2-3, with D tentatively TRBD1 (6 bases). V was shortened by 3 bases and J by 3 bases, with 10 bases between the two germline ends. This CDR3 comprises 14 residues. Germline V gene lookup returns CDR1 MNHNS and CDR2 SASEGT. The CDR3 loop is CASSDGTPTDTQYF. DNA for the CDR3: TGTGCCAGCAGTGATGGGACACCTACAGATACGCAGTATTTT.

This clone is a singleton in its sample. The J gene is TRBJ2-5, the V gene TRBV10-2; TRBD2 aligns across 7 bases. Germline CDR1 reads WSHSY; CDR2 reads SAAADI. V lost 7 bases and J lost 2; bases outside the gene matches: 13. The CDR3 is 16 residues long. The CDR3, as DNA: TGCGCCAGCACCTCAAATCGGGGGAGGGTGCAAGAGACCCAGTACTTC. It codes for CASTSNRGRVQETQYF.

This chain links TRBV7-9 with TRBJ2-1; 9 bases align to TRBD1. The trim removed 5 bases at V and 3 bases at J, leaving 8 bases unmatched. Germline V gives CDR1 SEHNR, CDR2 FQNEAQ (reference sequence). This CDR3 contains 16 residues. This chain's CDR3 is CASSPGWDRVYNEQFF. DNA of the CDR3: TGTGCCAGCAGCCCCGGCTGGGACAGGGTCTACAATGAGCAGTTCTTC. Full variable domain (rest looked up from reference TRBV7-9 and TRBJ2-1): DTGVSQNPRHKITKRGQNVTFRCDPISEHNRLYWYRQTLGQGPEFLTYFQNEAQLEKSRLLSDRFSAERPKGSFSTLEIQRTEQGDSAMYLCASSPGWDRVYNEQFFGPGTRLTVL.

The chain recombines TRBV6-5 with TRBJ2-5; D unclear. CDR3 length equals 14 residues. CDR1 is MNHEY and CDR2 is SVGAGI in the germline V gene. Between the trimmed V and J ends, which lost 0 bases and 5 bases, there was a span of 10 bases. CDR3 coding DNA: TGTGCCAGCAGTTACTCGATGAATCCCGAGACCCAGTACTTC. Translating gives CASSYSMNPETQYF.

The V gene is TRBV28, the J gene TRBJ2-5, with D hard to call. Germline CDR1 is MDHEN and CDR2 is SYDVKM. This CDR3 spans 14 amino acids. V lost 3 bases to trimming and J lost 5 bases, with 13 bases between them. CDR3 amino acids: CASSFKMSWETQYF. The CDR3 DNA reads TGTGCCAGCAGTTTTAAGATGTCTTGGGAGACCCAGTACTTC.